These T cell receptor beta chains were read from a single sample in a study of shared clonotypes between healthy human individuals. The table came from immunoSEQ multiplex PCR; TCRdb's copy has only in-frame clones and leaves some out. Altogether 2 million to 2.5 million clones are present, nearly 97% being singletons, with the ten largest covering about 0.13%. Sequences were obtained from naive CD4+ T cells sorted from blood. The receptors originated from a man aged 18 to 30 in good health. The CDR3 runs from the conserved cysteine through the conserved F or W. A D gene is named only where the DNA matches it firmly. Where a row states a size, it is once, few, many or the class of an expanded clone; other rows omit it.

j_call: TRBJ1-4; cdr3_length: 16; v_call: TRBV30; clone_size: NA; d_call: NA; cdr3_nt: TGTGCCTGGAGTGTAGCTGGACAGTCAACTAATGAAAAACTGTTTTTT; cdr3_aa: CAWSVAGQSTNEKLFF
j_call: TRBJ1-6; cdr3_length: 12; v_call: TRBV6-6; clone_size: NA; d_call: NA; cdr3_nt: TGTGCCAGCAGCCAGTATAATTCACCCCTCCACTTT; cdr3_aa: CASSQYNSPLHF
j_call: TRBJ2-3; cdr3_length: 16; v_call: TRBV7-6; clone_size: once; d_call: NA; cdr3_nt: TGTGCCAGCAGCTTAGTTGTGGGGGTGAAAACAGATACGCAGTATTTT; cdr3_aa: CASSLVVGVKTDTQYF
j_call: TRBJ1-1; cdr3_length: 14; v_call: TRBV28; clone_size: NA; d_call: TRBD1; cdr3_nt: TGTGCCAGCAGGAGGACAGGGGCGAACACTGAAGCTTTCTTT; cdr3_aa: CASRRTGANTEAFF
j_call: TRBJ1-4; cdr3_length: 12; v_call: TRBV7-9; clone_size: NA; d_call: NA; cdr3_nt: TGTGCCAGCAGCGAAGAGGCTGAAAAACTGTTTTTT; cdr3_aa: CASSEEAEKLFF
j_call: TRBJ2-7; cdr3_length: 17; v_call: TRBV2; clone_size: NA; d_call: TRBD2; cdr3_nt: TGTGCCAGCAGTGCCAAGAGCGGGAGACTATCCCTTTACGAGCAGTACTTC; cdr3_aa: CASSAKSGRLSLYEQYF
j_call: TRBJ2-3; cdr3_length: 15; v_call: TRBV5-1; clone_size: NA; d_call: NA; cdr3_nt: TGCGCCAGCAGCTTGGGACTAGGTGTGGGAGATACGCAGTATTTT; cdr3_aa: CASSLGLGVGDTQYF
j_call: TRBJ1-4; cdr3_length: 14; v_call: TRBV5-1; clone_size: NA; d_call: NA; cdr3_nt: TGCGCCAGCAGCTTGGGGCAGGGGAAAGAAAAACTGTTTTTT; cdr3_aa: CASSLGQGKEKLFF
j_call: TRBJ1-1; cdr3_length: 14; v_call: TRBV6-6; clone_size: NA; d_call: NA; cdr3_nt: TGTGCCAGCAGTTATGGGAACATGAACACTGAAGCTTTCTTT; cdr3_aa: CASSYGNMNTEAFF
j_call: TRBJ2-5; cdr3_length: 15; v_call: TRBV27; clone_size: NA; d_call: TRBD2; cdr3_nt: TGTGCCAGCAGTCCGTCACTAGCGGTCCAAGAGACCCAGTACTTC; cdr3_aa: CASSPSLAVQETQYF
j_call: TRBJ2-2; cdr3_length: 15; v_call: TRBV10-3; clone_size: NA; d_call: NA; cdr3_nt: TGTGCCACCAGGCCCCAAACAGGGAACACCGGGGAGCTGTTTTTT; cdr3_aa: CATRPQTGNTGELFF
j_call: TRBJ1-1; cdr3_length: 15; v_call: TRBV11-2; clone_size: NA; d_call: TRBD1; cdr3_nt: TGTGCCAGCAGTTTTCGGACAGGGGGAGGAACTGAAGCTTTCTTT; cdr3_aa: CASSFRTGGGTEAFF
j_call: TRBJ1-1; cdr3_length: 15; v_call: TRBV5-1; clone_size: NA; d_call: TRBD1; cdr3_nt: TGCGCCAGCAGCTCGACCGGGGACAGAGACACTGAAGCTTTCTTT; cdr3_aa: CASSSTGDRDTEAFF
j_call: TRBJ2-7; cdr3_length: 15; v_call: TRBV11-2; clone_size: NA; d_call: TRBD2; cdr3_nt: TGTGCCAGCAGCGTGGGACTAGCGGGGCCCTACGAGCAGTACTTC; cdr3_aa: CASSVGLAGPYEQYF
j_call: TRBJ2-3; cdr3_length: 13; v_call: TRBV19; clone_size: NA; d_call: TRBD2; cdr3_nt: TGTGCCAGTAGTAGTAGCGGGAGGGAAACGCAGTATTTT; cdr3_aa: CASSSSGRETQYF
j_call: TRBJ1-1; cdr3_length: 13; v_call: TRBV28; clone_size: once; d_call: NA; cdr3_nt: TGTGCCAGCACGTCGACGGCGAACACTGAAGCTTTCTTT; cdr3_aa: CASTSTANTEAFF
j_call: TRBJ1-3; cdr3_length: 15; v_call: TRBV19; clone_size: NA; d_call: NA; cdr3_nt: TGTGCCAGTAGTATAGCGGCGCGATCTGGAAACACCATATATTTT; cdr3_aa: CASSIAARSGNTIYF
j_call: TRBJ1-2; cdr3_length: 14; v_call: TRBV10-3; clone_size: NA; d_call: NA; cdr3_nt: TGTGCCATCAGTGAAGGGATGGGGGCACCTGGCTACACCTTC; cdr3_aa: CAISEGMGAPGYTF
j_call: TRBJ2-5; cdr3_length: 16; v_call: TRBV10-1; clone_size: NA; d_call: TRBD1; cdr3_nt: TGCGCCAGTTCCGAGAACAGGGGTATTCGAAAAGAGACCCAGTACTTC; cdr3_aa: CASSENRGIRKETQYF
j_call: TRBJ1-1; cdr3_length: 13; v_call: TRBV19; clone_size: NA; d_call: NA; cdr3_nt: TGTGCCAGTCTCGTTAGAGGCAGGGACGAAGCTTTCTTT; cdr3_aa: CASLVRGRDEAFF
j_call: TRBJ2-7; cdr3_length: 16; v_call: TRBV6-6; clone_size: NA; d_call: TRBD2; cdr3_nt: TGTGCCAGCAGTTACTCGATGCTAGCGGGTGGCTACGAGCAGTACTTC; cdr3_aa: CASSYSMLAGGYEQYF
j_call: TRBJ1-1; cdr3_length: 12; v_call: TRBV5-4; clone_size: NA; d_call: NA; cdr3_nt: TGTGCCAGCAGCGTAAAAGACACTGAAGCTTTCTTT; cdr3_aa: CASSVKDTEAFF
j_call: TRBJ1-1; cdr3_length: 14; v_call: TRBV6-1; clone_size: NA; d_call: TRBD1; cdr3_nt: TGTGCCAGCAGTGAGGACAGGGGGAACACTGAAGCTTTCTTT; cdr3_aa: CASSEDRGNTEAFF
j_call: TRBJ1-6; cdr3_length: 14; v_call: TRBV6-5; clone_size: NA; d_call: NA; cdr3_nt: TGTGCCAGCAGTACAGGTTCGGGGAATTCACCCCTCCACTTT; cdr3_aa: CASSTGSGNSPLHF
j_call: TRBJ2-7; cdr3_length: 16; v_call: TRBV11-2; clone_size: NA; d_call: TRBD1; cdr3_nt: TGTGCCAGCAGCTTAAACACGGGACAGGGGGGGGCCGAGCAGTACTTC; cdr3_aa: CASSLNTGQGGAEQYF
j_call: TRBJ2-5; cdr3_length: 14; v_call: TRBV30; clone_size: NA; d_call: NA; cdr3_nt: TGTGCCTGGAGCCAACCTGGGCCCTCTGGGACCCAGTACTTC; cdr3_aa: CAWSQPGPSGTQYF
j_call: TRBJ2-6; cdr3_length: 14; v_call: TRBV7-6; clone_size: NA; d_call: NA; cdr3_nt: TGTGCCAGCAGCACGGGGGCTGGGGCCAACGTCCTGACTTTC; cdr3_aa: CASSTGAGANVLTF
j_call: TRBJ2-3; cdr3_length: 15; v_call: TRBV6-6; clone_size: NA; d_call: NA; cdr3_nt: TGTGCCAGCAGCCCTGGACAGTGGGCCACAGATACGCAGTATTTT; cdr3_aa: CASSPGQWATDTQYF
j_call: TRBJ1-2; cdr3_length: 18; v_call: TRBV11-2; clone_size: NA; d_call: NA; cdr3_nt: TGTGCCAGCAGCCTAACCCTATCTGGACAGACCAACATCTATGGCTACACCTTC; cdr3_aa: CASSLTLSGQTNIYGYTF
j_call: TRBJ2-1; cdr3_length: 16; v_call: TRBV2; clone_size: NA; d_call: NA; cdr3_nt: TGTGCCAGCAGTGAAGCGGGCAGGCCTTCCTACAATGAGCAGTTCTTC; cdr3_aa: CASSEAGRPSYNEQFF
j_call: TRBJ1-1; cdr3_length: 17; v_call: TRBV28; clone_size: NA; d_call: TRBD1; cdr3_nt: TGTGCCAGCAGCCTTTTGACGATACAGGGGTTCCCCCCTGAAGCTTTCTTT; cdr3_aa: CASSLLTIQGFPPEAFF
j_call: TRBJ2-1; cdr3_length: 14; v_call: TRBV7-6; clone_size: once; d_call: TRBD1; cdr3_nt: TGTGCCAGCAGTCCCGGGACAGGGGGCAATGAGCAGTTCTTC; cdr3_aa: CASSPGTGGNEQFF